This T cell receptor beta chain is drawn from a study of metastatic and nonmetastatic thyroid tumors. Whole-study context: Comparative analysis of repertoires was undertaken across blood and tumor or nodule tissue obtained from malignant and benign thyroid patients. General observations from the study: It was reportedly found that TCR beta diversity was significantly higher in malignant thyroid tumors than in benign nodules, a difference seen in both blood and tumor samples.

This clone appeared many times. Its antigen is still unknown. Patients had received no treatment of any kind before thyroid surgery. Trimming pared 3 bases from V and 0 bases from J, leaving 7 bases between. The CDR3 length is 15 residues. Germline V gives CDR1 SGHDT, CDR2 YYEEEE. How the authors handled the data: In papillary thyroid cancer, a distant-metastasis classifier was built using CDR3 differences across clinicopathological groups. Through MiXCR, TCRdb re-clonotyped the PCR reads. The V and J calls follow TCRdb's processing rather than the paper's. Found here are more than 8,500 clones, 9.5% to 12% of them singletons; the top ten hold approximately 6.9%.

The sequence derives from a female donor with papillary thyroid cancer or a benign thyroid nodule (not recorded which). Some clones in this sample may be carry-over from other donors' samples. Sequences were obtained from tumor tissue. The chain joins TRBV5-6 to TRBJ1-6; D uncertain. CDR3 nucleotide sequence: TGTGCCAGCAGCTGGTGGAGCTCCTATAATTCACCCCTCCACTTT. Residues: CASSWWSSYNSPLHF.